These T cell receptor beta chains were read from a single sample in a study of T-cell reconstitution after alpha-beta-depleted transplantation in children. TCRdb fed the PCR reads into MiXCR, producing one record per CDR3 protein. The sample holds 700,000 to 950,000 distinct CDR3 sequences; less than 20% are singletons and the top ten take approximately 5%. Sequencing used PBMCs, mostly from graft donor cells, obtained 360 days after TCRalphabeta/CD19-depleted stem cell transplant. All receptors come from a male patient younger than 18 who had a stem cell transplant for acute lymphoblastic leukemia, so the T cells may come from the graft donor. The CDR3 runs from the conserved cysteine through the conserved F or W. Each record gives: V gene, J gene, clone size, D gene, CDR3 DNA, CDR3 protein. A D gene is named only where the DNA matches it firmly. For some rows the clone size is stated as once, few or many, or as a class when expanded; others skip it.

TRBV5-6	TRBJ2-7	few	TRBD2	TGTGCCAGCAGAGATAGCGGGAGTTTTCACGAGCAGTACTTC	CASRDSGSFHEQYF
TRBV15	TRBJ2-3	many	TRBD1	TGTGCCACCAGCTTGGACAGGGAGGGCACAGATACGCAGTATTTT	CATSLDREGTDTQYF
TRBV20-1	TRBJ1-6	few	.	TGCAGTGCTTGGACTGATTCGAGCTCCTATAATTCACCCCTCCACTTT	CSAWTDSSSYNSPLHF
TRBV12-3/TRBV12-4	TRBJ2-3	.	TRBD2	TGTGCCAGCAGTCCCACACTAGCGGGAGGGGAGGATACGCAGTATTTT	CASSPTLAGGEDTQYF
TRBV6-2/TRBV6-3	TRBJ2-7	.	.	TGTGCCAGCAGCCACCCCGTCGACGAGCAGTACTTC	CASSHPVDEQYF
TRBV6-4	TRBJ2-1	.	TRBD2	TGTGCCAGCAGTGACCGGATGTGGCGGGAGTGTGGGTGTGAGCAGTTCTTC	CASSDRMWRECGCEQFF
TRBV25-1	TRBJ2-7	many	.	TGTGCCAGCAGTGACGGGAATCCCACCTACGAGCAGTACTTC	CASSDGNPTYEQYF
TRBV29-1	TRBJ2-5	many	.	TGCAGCGTTGTTATCAGGGCTAGCGCGCAAGAGACCCAGTACTTC	CSVVIRASAQETQYF
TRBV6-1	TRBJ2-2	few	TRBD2	TGTGCCACTTTAGCGGGAGGTGGGGCCGGGGAGCTGTTTTTT	CATLAGGGAGELFF
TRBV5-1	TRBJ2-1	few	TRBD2	TGCGCCAGCAGCTTGGTCGCTAGCGGGAGGGCCCGTGAGCAGTTCTTC	CASSLVASGRAREQFF
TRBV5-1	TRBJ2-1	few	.	TGCGCCAGCAGCCCTAGTCGGGCTCTCCTTCCGTTGGATGAGCAGTTCTTC	CASSPSRALLPLDEQFF